This T cell receptor beta chain derives from a study of T cells in severe cutaneous drug reactions. Across the study: Blister fluid/cells and PBMC came from acute- or recovery-stage patients.

Carbamazepine had induced Stevens-Johnson syndrome or toxic epidermal necrolysis in the sequenced donors. Bulk and single-cell libraries used iRepertoire multiplex PCR with TCR subtype-specific primers. TCRdb reprocessed the multiplex PCR reads and reports one entry per CDR3 protein, with no DNA. The listing contains 6,500 to 7,500 distinct CDR3 sequences. Whole-study results and caveats: One public TCRbeta CDR3 appeared in all seven blister samples, averaging about 15%.

Germline V gives CDR1 MDHEN, CDR2 SYDVKM. The CDR3 has 13 residues. Concerning this clonotype: The antigen remains undetermined.

V gene TRBV28 combines with J gene TRBJ2-7; TCRdb's D call, TRBD2, is unchecked because there is no DNA. The clonotype comes from a human donor with toxic epidermal necrolysis, a severe cutaneous drug reaction. The sample was cells from a skin blister. The CDR3 here is CASSLVPGLEQYF.